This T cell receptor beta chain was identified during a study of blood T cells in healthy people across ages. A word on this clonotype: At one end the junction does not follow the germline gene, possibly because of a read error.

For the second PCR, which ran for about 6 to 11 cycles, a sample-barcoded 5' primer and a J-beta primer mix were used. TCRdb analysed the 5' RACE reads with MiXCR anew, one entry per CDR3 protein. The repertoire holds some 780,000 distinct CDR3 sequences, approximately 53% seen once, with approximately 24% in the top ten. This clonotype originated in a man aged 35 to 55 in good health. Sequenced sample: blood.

The CDR3 is CSARDLGGGDSSPLHF. The DNA for the CDR3 is TGTAGTGCTAGAGATCTTGGTGGAGGTGACAGTTCACCCCTCCACTTT. The chain recombines TRBV20-1 with TRBJ1-6; possibly TRBD1 for D (5 bases). CDR3 size: 16 residues. Germline V lookup: CDR1 DFQATT, CDR2 SNEGSKA (reference sequence).